This T cell receptor beta chain came from a study of vaccination and CD4 T cells after COVID-19. The V gene's germline CDR1 is MDHEN and CDR2 SYDVKM. This CDR3 is built from 11 residues. V lost 7 bases to trimming and J lost 3 bases; unmatched junction nucleotides: 0. With regard to this clonotype: No antigen is known for it.

With the Oncomine TCR Beta short-read assay, DNA from cultured CD4+ T cells was sequenced. TCRdb recomputed calls from the PCR reads with MiXCR, one row per CDR3 protein. The sample lists over 20,000 distinct CDR3 sequences; 30% were seen once. Specified time point: late sampling 161 to 241 days after vaccination in three convalescent patients. The treatment denotes: 10-day PBMC culture with coronavirus spike peptide pools or control peptides (ViraFEST assay). The starting material was CD4+ T cells from blood, cultured in vitro, obtained about 7 months after SARS-CoV-2 vaccination. This clonotype was obtained from a human donor who had recovered from COVID-19. The chain has TRBV28 and TRBJ2-7, with 7 bases matching TRBD1. CDR3 nucleotides: TGTGCCAGCACAGGGGGCTACGAGCAGTACTTC. Translation gives CASTGGYEQYF.